Listed here are 18 T cell receptor beta chains from one sample, sequenced in a study of beta chain features in type 1 diabetes. The isolated RNA, all of it, was reverse transcribed, so expressed TCRB transcripts were what got sequenced. Clones were sequenced by immunoSEQ multiplex PCR, and TCRdb holds only the in-frame ones, with some missing. The repertoire has 150,000 to 190,000 clones, less than 9.5% of them found once; the top ten carry 0.55% to 0.75%. The specimen sequenced was central memory CD4+ T cells from blood. The receptor set was obtained from a man aged 18 to 29 in good health.

This clone was observed many times. The chain carries TRBV9 and TRBJ1-6; the match to TRBD1 covers 8 bases. The CDR3 totals 14 residues. Losses at the gene ends were 2 bases for V and 7 bases for J; bases not matched to a gene: 2. CDR1 SGDLS and CDR2 YYNGEE come from the germline V gene. CDR3: CASSVQGANSPLHF. In DNA form, the CDR3 reads TGTGCCAGCAGCGTTCAGGGGGCGAATTCACCCCTCCACTTT.

CDR3 nucleotide sequence: TGCAGCGTTGAGTACAGGGCCCAAGAGACCCAGTACTTC. Residues: CSVEYRAQETQYF. The rearrangement joins TRBV29-1 to TRBJ2-5; perhaps TRBD1 as D (6 bases). Looked up from germline, CDR1 is SQVTM and CDR2 is ANQGSEA. The CDR3 is made up of 13 amino acids. V lost 3 bases to trimming and J lost 1 base, with 9 bases between them.

The rearrangement uses TRBV18 and TRBJ1-2; 7 bases match TRBD1. Per the germline V gene, CDR1 is KGHSH and CDR2 is LQKENI. Losses at the gene ends were 6 bases for V and 0 bases for J; bases not matched to a gene: 7. This CDR3 is 15 amino acids long. This CDR3 is CASSSGTEANYGYTF. In DNA, the CDR3 is TGTGCCAGCTCGTCCGGGACAGAAGCTAACTATGGCTACACCTTC.

J is TRBJ2-7 and V is TRBV5-6; 10 positions agree with TRBD1. Per germline, CDR1 SGHDT and CDR2 YYEEEE. Trimming removed 4 bases from V and 5 bases from J; junction bases left unmatched: 9. CDR3 length equals 15 residues. CDR3 amino acids: CASSPRGTGENEQYF. CDR3 nucleotides: TGTGCCAGCAGCCCCCGGGGGACAGGGGAAAACGAGCAGTACTTC.

This chain joins TRBV19 and TRBJ1-2, with 7 nucleotides matching TRBD1. Germline V lookup: CDR1 LNHDA, CDR2 SQIVND (reference sequence). The V gene end was trimmed by 3 bases and the J gene end by 4 bases; junction bases not matched to a gene: 5. This CDR3 contains 14 residues. CDR3 residues: CASSMGQQIYGYTF. The CDR3 DNA sequence: TGTGCCAGTAGTATGGGACAGCAAATCTATGGCTACACCTTC.

V gene TRBV5-4 combines with J gene TRBJ1-2, with TRBD1 identical over 7 bases. This CDR3 has 16 residues. Germline CDR1 is SGHNT and CDR2 is YYREEE (reference sequence). J lost 4 bases, V lost 0 bases, and 9 bases had no gene match. CDR3 nucleotide sequence: TGTGCCAGCAGCTTGGATTTAGTCGGGACAGCCTATGGCTACACCTTC. Its translation is CASSLDLVGTAYGYTF.

This chain connects TRBV6-5 to TRBJ1-6; D unresolved. The V gene's germline CDR1 is MNHEY and CDR2 SVGAGI. The V end was cut by 0 bases, the J end by 8 bases, with 8 bases between. The CDR3 contains 14 residues. Here the CDR3 DNA reads TGTGCCAGCAGTTACTCGGAGGTCGATTCACCCCTCCACTTT. Translating it yields CASSYSEVDSPLHF.

This clone was counted only a few times. The gene calls are TRBV6-1 and TRBJ1-2; 9 bases match TRBD1. Germline-derived CDR1 and CDR2 are MNHNS and SASEGT. V lost 6 bases, J lost 1 base, and 3 bases stayed unmatched. The CDR3 is made up of 14 amino acids. The CDR3 DNA follows: TGTGCCAGCAGACACAGGGGGCTTAACTATGGCTACACCTTC. This sequence encodes CASRHRGLNYGYTF.

V is TRBV6-5 and J is TRBJ2-2, with D possibly TRBD1 on 5 matching bases. The CDR3 spans 14 residues. Trimming took off 9 bases at V and 7 bases at J, with 18 bases between the two ends. Germline V CDR1 and CDR2: MNHEY, SVGAGI. The CDR3 reads CASTRTRAGGELFF. CDR3 in DNA: TGTGCCAGTACGAGGACACGCGCCGGCGGGGAGCTGTTTTTT.

This clone was recorded a few times. V and J are TRBV7-3 and TRBJ1-5; D may be TRBD1 (6 bases). Between the trimmed V and J ends, which lost 5 bases and 4 bases, there was a span of 9 bases. CDR1 and CDR2 from the germline V gene are SGHTA and FQGTGA. The CDR3 is 13 residues long. The CDR3 DNA reads TGTGCCAGCAGCCGACAGGCAAATCAGCCCCAGCATTTT. Protein: CASSRQANQPQHF.

This clone was detected ten times or more. The chain couples TRBV5-1 to TRBJ2-3, with D maybe TRBD1 (5 bases). V was shortened by 0 bases and J by 9 bases, with 8 bases between the two germline ends. CDR1 and CDR2 (germline): SGHRS, YFSETQ. This CDR3 spans 12 amino acids. The DNA for the CDR3 is TGCGCCAGCAGCTTGGATCAGGGCACGCAGTATTTT. This codes for CASSLDQGTQYF.

A few counts support this clone. J is TRBJ2-5 and V is TRBV30; D may be TRBD1 (6 bases). CDR1 and CDR2 (germline): GTSNPN, SVGIG (reference sequence). This CDR3 region has 12 residues. Trimming pared 4 bases from V and 1 base from J, leaving 7 bases between. The CDR3 nucleotides are TGTGCCTGGACAGGGGCCCAAGAGACCCAGTACTTC. Amino acid sequence: CAWTGAQETQYF. Full variable domain (missing parts from reference TRBV30 and TRBJ2-5): SQTIHQWPATLVQPVGSPLSLECTVEGTSNPNLYWYRQAAGRGLQLLFYSVGIGQISSEVPQNLSASRPQDRQFILSSKKLLLSDSGFYLCAWTGAQETQYFGPGTRLLVL.

This clone has a count of ten or more. Other nucleotide sequences in the sample specify the same CDR3. The chain links TRBV4-3 to TRBJ1-5; TRBD1 might be the D (5 bases). V was trimmed by 1 base and J by 7 bases, leaving 14 bases between them. The CDR3 is 15 amino acids. Germline loops: CDR1 LGHNA, CDR2 YSLEER. Here the CDR3 DNA reads TGCGCCAGCAGCCAAGCACTTCAGGGTGGGCAGCCCCAGCATTTT. As protein: CASSQALQGGQPQHF.

The J gene is TRBJ2-7, the V gene TRBV7-2; no definite D call. This CDR3 has 11 residues. Between the trimmed V and J ends, which lost 3 bases and 5 bases, there was a span of 5 bases. Germline V gene sequence: CDR1 SGHTA, CDR2 FQGNSA. The CDR3 reads CASSFSDEQYF. As DNA, the CDR3 is TGTGCCAGCAGCTTCTCGGACGAGCAGTACTTC.

The V call is TRBV5-4, the J call TRBJ1-1; D ambiguous. This CDR3 has 14 residues. V lost 4 bases and J lost 5, with 15 bases in between. Germline-derived CDR1 and CDR2 are SGHNT and YYREEE (reference sequence). CDR3 loop: CASSPRVATTEAFF. The CDR3, as DNA: TGTGCCAGCAGCCCGCGGGTTGCGACGACTGAAGCTTTCTTT.

The chain joins TRBV5-5 to TRBJ2-3, with TRBD2 matching 11 bases. This CDR3 region has 17 residues. From germline, CDR1 is SGHKS and CDR2 YYEKEE (reference sequence). The V and J ends lost 4 bases and 1 base, in that order; junction bases with no gene match: 8. CDR3 protein: CASSPRLLAGGTDTQYF. For the CDR3, the DNA is TGTGCCAGCAGCCCCCGGTTACTAGCGGGGGGCACAGATACGCAGTATTTT.

The sample holds a few counts of this clone. V is TRBV19 and J is TRBJ2-2; possibly TRBD2 for D (6 bases). Germline V gene data show CDR1 as LNHDA and CDR2 as SQIVND (reference sequence). The V and J ends lost 4 bases and 1 base respectively, with 13 bases between them. The CDR3 runs 16 residues. The CDR3 bases are TGTGCCAGTAGTAGAGGCGGGATGGGGAACACCGGGGAGCTGTTTTTT. It is translated as CASSRGGMGNTGELFF.

There are a few counts of this clone. The rearrangement uses TRBV5-1 and TRBJ2-2; 8 positions match TRBD1. The germline gives CDR1 SGHRS, CDR2 YFSETQ. V lost 4 bases and J lost 1; bases outside the gene matches: 6. The CDR3 sequence is 16 residues long. The CDR3 loop reads CASSTSGTGNTGELFF. Here the CDR3 DNA reads TGCGCCAGCAGCACCTCCGGGACAGGGAACACCGGGGAGCTGTTTTTT.